The 28 T cell receptor beta chains listed next were all sequenced from one sample in a study of shared clonotypes between healthy human individuals. Repertoires were generated with immunoSEQ multiplex PCR, while TCRdb's copy carries only in-frame clones and drops some. Of around 1.4 million clones detected, about 98.5% appear once; the ten largest clones hold under 0.45%. Sequenced sample: naive CD4+ T cells sorted from blood. Subset of the sample: CD45RA+ positively selected. The receptors stem from a man aged 30 to 45 in good health.

V and J are TRBV5-6 and TRBJ1-5, with D uncertain. V dropped 4 bases and J dropped 1 base, with 12 bases sitting between them. Germline V CDR1 and CDR2: SGHDT, YYEEEE. This CDR3 region has 15 residues. For the CDR3, the DNA is TGTGCCAGCAGCCCCGGCCCCCAGAGCAATCAGCCCCAGCATTTT. Translation gives CASSPGPQSNQPQHF. Full variable domain (outside the CDR3, taken from reference TRBV5-6 and TRBJ1-5): DAGVTQSPTHLIKTRGQQVTLRCSPKSGHDTVSWYQQALGQGPQFIFQYYEEEERQRGNFPDRFSGHQFPNYSSELNVNALLLGDSALYLCASSPGPQSNQPQHFGDGTRLSIL.

The gene calls are TRBV7-2 and TRBJ2-1, with 9 bases fitting TRBD2. The ends lost 1 base at V and 3 bases at J; junction bases unmatched: 10. The CDR3 runs to 18 residues. Germline CDR1 SGHTA, CDR2 FQGNSA. The DNA for the CDR3 is TGTGCCAGCAGCTTAGAGCGGGGGGCTAGCGTGCGCTACAATGAGCAGTTCTTC. It encodes CASSLERGASVRYNEQFF.

The rearrangement uses TRBV29-1 and TRBJ2-7; TRBD1 aligns across 8 bases. This CDR3 region has 13 residues. The V and J ends lost 3 bases and 3 bases, in that order; junction bases with no gene match: 4. The germline V gene has CDR1 SQVTM and CDR2 ANQGSEA. The CDR3 nucleotides are TGCAGCGTTGACACAGGGGGTTACTACGAGCAGTACTTC. It translates to CSVDTGGYYEQYF.

The gene calls are TRBV9 and TRBJ2-1; D is unclear. CDR1 is SGDLS and CDR2 is YYNGEE in the germline V gene. This CDR3 is built from 16 residues. V lost 0 bases, J lost 7 bases, and 17 bases lay in between. DNA for the CDR3: TGTGCCAGCAGCGTAGGGAGCTCCGGAGAATCTAATGAGCAGTTCTTC. This gives the protein CASSVGSSGESNEQFF. Full variable domain (missing parts from reference TRBV9 and TRBJ2-1): DSGVTQTPKHLITATGQRVTLRCSPRSGDLSVYWYQQSLDQGLQFLIQYYNGEERAKGNILERFSAQQFPDLHSELNLSSLELGDSALYFCASSVGSSGESNEQFFGPGTRLTVL.

This chain uses TRBV5-8 with TRBJ2-3, with TRBD2 matching 9 bases. V was pared by 4 bases and J by 6 bases, with 12 bases of the junction left unmatched. There are 16 residues in the CDR3. The V gene's germline CDR1 is SGHTS and CDR2 YDEGEE. The chain's CDR3 is CASSGGTSPSLDTQYF. Here the CDR3 DNA reads TGTGCCAGCAGCGGCGGGACTAGCCCGTCCTTGGATACGCAGTATTTT.

This chain connects TRBV6-1 to TRBJ1-4; the D gene is possibly TRBD1 (6 bases). Germline values: CDR1 MNHNS, CDR2 SASEGT. V was clipped by 4 bases and J by 8 bases, with 17 bases between them. This CDR3 has 15 amino acids. The CDR3 is CASSAPAAGGEKLFF. CDR3 nucleotides: TGTGCCAGCAGTGCCCCTGCCGCGGGGGGCGAAAAACTGTTTTTT.

The chain is built from TRBV4-1 and TRBJ2-1, with 13 bases identical to TRBD2. This CDR3 region has 17 residues. Germline-derived CDR1 and CDR2 are MGHRA and YSYEKL. The J segment lost 1 base and the V segment lost 6 bases, leaving 6 bases of the junction unmatched. CDR3 region: CASSPGLAGVSYNEQFF. CDR3 nucleotides: TGCGCCAGCAGTCCAGGACTAGCGGGAGTGTCCTACAATGAGCAGTTCTTC.

This chain uses TRBV5-4 with TRBJ2-1; D is undetermined. With 1 base removed from V and 8 bases from J, the gap between germline ends came to 16 bases. The CDR3 totals 15 residues. Germline assignment: CDR1 SGHNT and CDR2 YYREEE (reference sequence). The CDR3 sequence: CASSLSSSLFDEQFF. The CDR3 DNA is TGTGCCAGCAGCTTGAGTTCCTCTTTGTTCGATGAGCAGTTCTTC. The variable domain in full, with the rest retrieved from reference TRBV5-4 and TRBJ2-1, is ETGVTQSPTHLIKTRGQQVTLRCSSQSGHNTVSWYQQALGQGPQFIFQYYREEENGRGNFPPRFSGLQFPNYSSELNVNALELDDSALYLCASSLSSSLFDEQFFGPGTRLTVL.

The chain recombines TRBV5-4 with TRBJ1-1; possibly TRBD1 for D (5 bases). Germline CDR1 SGHNT, CDR2 YYREEE (reference sequence). The V gene lost 0 bases and the J gene lost 7 bases, with 13 bases spanning the gap. This CDR3 contains 14 residues. The CDR3 sequence is CASSLASRESEAFF. The DNA for the CDR3 is TGTGCCAGCAGCTTGGCGTCCAGGGAGAGTGAAGCTTTCTTT. The full variable domain, completed using reference TRBV5-4 and TRBJ1-1, is ETGVTQSPTHLIKTRGQQVTLRCSSQSGHNTVSWYQQALGQGPQFIFQYYREEENGRGNFPPRFSGLQFPNYSSELNVNALELDDSALYLCASSLASRESEAFFGQGTRLTVV.

The rearrangement links TRBV7-6 to TRBJ2-1; 9 bases agree with TRBD2. Trimming removed 1 base from V and 9 bases from J; junction bases left unmatched: 7. This CDR3 contains 15 residues. Germline assignment: CDR1 SGHVS and CDR2 FNYEAQ. The CDR3 sequence is CASSLGAGGPLEQFF. The CDR3, as DNA: TGTGCCAGCAGCTTAGGGGCGGGAGGGCCGCTTGAGCAGTTCTTC. Together with reference TRBV7-6 and TRBJ2-1, the CDR3 gives the full variable domain: GAGVSQSPRYKVTKRGQDVALRCDPISGHVSLYWYRQALGQGPEFLTYFNYEAQQDKSGLPNDRFSAERPEGSISTLTIQRTEQRDSAMYRCASSLGAGGPLEQFFGPGTRLTVL.

This sequence joins TRBV4-3 and TRBJ2-1; D is perhaps TRBD1 or TRBD2 (8 bases each). The V gene's germline CDR1 is LGHNA and CDR2 YSLEER. This CDR3 comprises 16 residues. V dropped 4 bases and J dropped 7 bases, with 20 bases sitting between them. This CDR3 reads CASSRSGGGGGNEQFF. In DNA, the CDR3 is TGCGCCAGCAGCCGGTCAGGGGGCGGCGGGGGGAATGAGCAGTTCTTC.

The V gene is TRBV2, the J gene TRBJ1-5, with D unresolved. V lost 1 base and J 7 bases, leaving 11 bases between the germline ends. Germline V gives CDR1 SNHLY, CDR2 FYNNEI. This CDR3 is built from 14 residues. The CDR3 DNA is TGTGCCAGCAGTGAAGTCGTGAGGGTCCAGCCCCAGCATTTT. Its translation: CASSEVVRVQPQHF. Full variable domain (outside the CDR3, taken from reference TRBV2 and TRBJ1-5): EPEVTQTPSHQVTQMGQEVILRCVPISNHLYFYWYRQILGQKVEFLVSFYNNEISEKSEIFDDQFSVERPDGSNFTLKIRSTKLEDSAMYFCASSEVVRVQPQHFGDGTRLSIL.

The V call is TRBV4-1, the J call TRBJ1-1; D is uncertain. Trimming pared 1 base from V and 0 bases from J, leaving 15 bases between. Germline V gene lookup returns CDR1 MGHRA and CDR2 YSYEKL. The length of the CDR3 is 17 residues. The CDR3 spells CASSQVPLMEVNTEAFF. The CDR3 DNA is TGCGCCAGCAGCCAAGTTCCATTGATGGAGGTGAACACTGAAGCTTTCTTT.

The CDR3 loop is CASSAGVRGETQYF. For the CDR3, the DNA is TGCGCCAGCAGTGCGGGGGTTCGGGGAGAGACCCAGTACTTC. The chain couples TRBV10-1 to TRBJ2-5; weak D call: TRBD2 (6 bases). This CDR3 has 14 amino acids. CDR1 and CDR2 from the germline V gene are WNHNN and SYGVQD (reference sequence). V lost 4 bases and J 4 bases, leaving 13 bases between the germline ends.

The chain employs TRBV7-2 and TRBJ2-7; D unclear. Per germline, CDR1 SGHTA and CDR2 FQGNSA. V was trimmed by 5 bases and J by 2 bases, leaving 4 bases between them. This CDR3 is 11 amino acids long. CDR3 protein: CASSAAYEQYF. The CDR3 DNA follows: TGTGCCAGCAGCGCCGCCTACGAGCAGTACTTC. Full variable domain (remainder filled in from reference TRBV7-2 and TRBJ2-7): GAGVSQSPSNKVTEKGKDVELRCDPISGHTALYWYRQSLGQGLEFLIYFQGNSAPDKSGLPSDRFSAERTGGSVSTLTIQRTQQEDSAVYLCASSAAYEQYFGPGTRLTVT.

The chain is built from TRBV27 and TRBJ2-3; 10 bases agree with TRBD2. The V and J ends lost 2 bases and 4 bases, in that order; junction bases with no gene match: 3. CDR3 length: 15 residues. The germline V gene encodes CDR1 MNHEY and CDR2 SMNVEV (reference sequence). This chain's CDR3 is CASSLRSGRADTQYF. DNA of the CDR3: TGTGCCAGCAGTTTAAGGAGCGGGAGGGCAGATACGCAGTATTTT.

CDR3 loop: CASSGGTRSGETQYF. CDR3 DNA: TGTGCCAGCAGTGGAGGGACTAGATCTGGAGAGACCCAGTACTTC. The chain is built from TRBV2 and TRBJ2-5, with 8 bases matching TRBD2. Germline assignment: CDR1 SNHLY and CDR2 FYNNEI. With V trimmed by 4 bases and J by 4 bases, 8 bases remained unmatched. The CDR3 is 15 amino acids.

A single count supports this clone. This sequence joins TRBV11-2 and TRBJ2-7, with D possibly matching TRBD1 (6 bases). The CDR3 consists of 15 residues. V dropped 0 bases and J dropped 1 base, with 10 bases sitting between them. The germline V gene has CDR1 SGHAT and CDR2 FQNNGV. The CDR3 bases are TGTGCCAGCAGCTTAGAGCTGGGGGCTTCCTACGAGCAGTACTTC. Encoded protein: CASSLELGASYEQYF.

This chain uses TRBV28 with TRBJ2-5, with 10 bases fitting TRBD2. V trimming: 5 bases; J trimming: 5 bases; junction bases outside the gene matches: 8. The CDR3 has 15 residues. Looked up from germline, CDR1 is MDHEN and CDR2 is SYDVKM. The CDR3 region is CASSTLAGIGETQYF. Written as DNA, the CDR3 is TGTGCCAGCAGTACACTAGCGGGAATCGGGGAGACCCAGTACTTC.

The chain joins TRBV11-2 to TRBJ2-2, with D perhaps given as TRBD1 or TRBD2 (6 bases each). Germline V gene lookup returns CDR1 SGHAT and CDR2 FQNNGV. This CDR3 spans 14 amino acids. V was shortened by 8 bases and J by 4 bases, with 14 bases between the two germline ends. CDR3 sequence: CASRRGDGTGELFF. CDR3 nucleotide sequence: TGTGCCAGCCGGAGGGGGGATGGCACCGGGGAGCTGTTTTTT.

The chain joins TRBV6-1 to TRBJ2-1; D is tentatively TRBD1 or TRBD2 (5 bases each). This CDR3 is 14 amino acids long. Germline V lookup: CDR1 MNHNS, CDR2 SASEGT. V was pared by 2 bases and J by 9 bases, with 14 bases between. CDR3 sequence (DNA): TGTGCCAGCAGTGAAATAAGGGACGTCGGTGAGCAGTTCTTC. It yields the protein CASSEIRDVGEQFF.

The chain is built from TRBV5-1 and TRBJ2-1; 12 bases match TRBD2. The CDR3 runs to 17 residues. Germline CDR1 and CDR2: SGHRS and YFSETQ. Losses at the gene ends were 3 bases for V and 0 bases for J; bases not matched to a gene: 4. The CDR3 is CASSWGLAGFSYNEQFF. CDR3 in DNA: TGCGCCAGCAGCTGGGGACTAGCGGGCTTCTCCTACAATGAGCAGTTCTTC.

The J gene is TRBJ2-5, the V gene TRBV6-6; D uncertain. CDR1 and CDR2 from the germline V gene are MNHNY and SVGAGI (reference sequence). The ends were cut back, 5 bases at V and 4 bases at J, with 14 bases in the middle. This CDR3 is 14 amino acids long. The CDR3 sequence: CASSTPRGSETQYF. The CDR3 DNA reads as TGTGCCAGCAGTACCCCGCGTGGCTCAGAGACCCAGTACTTC.

This chain connects TRBV7-3 to TRBJ2-7, with D unclear. The CDR3 covers 15 residues. Trimming removed 2 bases at V and 4 bases at J, with 15 bases between. CDR1 and CDR2 (germline): SGHTA, FQGTGA. In DNA, the CDR3 is TGTGCCAGCAGCTTAGCAGGATCGAGCGATTACGAGCAGTACTTC. Protein sequence: CASSLAGSSDYEQYF. Looking up the rest from reference TRBV7-3 and TRBJ2-7 gives the full variable domain: GAGVSQTPSNKVTEKGKYVELRCDPISGHTALYWYRQSLGQGPEFLIYFQGTGAADDSGLPNDRFFAVRPEGSVSTLKIQRTERGDSAVYLCASSLAGSSDYEQYFGPGTRLTVT.

In the case of this clone: The sample contains more than one DNA sequence encoding this CDR3. The chain joins TRBV9 to TRBJ2-3, with D unresolved. Germline CDR1 SGDLS, CDR2 YYNGEE. The CDR3 spans 13 residues. V was clipped by 0 bases and J by 1 base, with 3 bases between them. CDR3 nucleotides: TGTGCCAGCAGCGTAGATCGCACAGATACGCAGTATTTT. Translated, it gives CASSVDRTDTQYF.

The chain employs TRBV25-1 and TRBJ2-7; D is unclear. V was shortened by 2 bases and J by 2 bases, with 10 bases between the two germline ends. The CDR3 sequence is 14 residues long. CDR1 is MGHDK and CDR2 is SYGVNS in the germline V gene. The CDR3 DNA reads as TGTGCCAGCAGTGAAGGAACCAGAGCCTACGAGCAGTACTTC. Protein: CASSEGTRAYEQYF.

This chain links TRBV21-1 with TRBJ1-1; TRBD1 is the table's D call, not checked against the DNA. TRBV21-1 is given as a pseudogene. CDR3 size: 11 residues. Written as DNA, the CDR3 is TGTGCCGGATGCGCTCAGGCTGAAGCTTTCTTT. It is translated as CAGCAQAEAFF.

This sequence joins TRBV7-9 and TRBJ1-1, with D perhaps TRBD1 (5 bases). Trimming cost V 1 base and J 7 bases, with 7 bases left between them. CDR1 SEHNR and CDR2 FQNEAQ come from the germline V gene (reference sequence). This CDR3 spans 12 amino acids. The CDR3 coding sequence is TGTGCCAGCAGCTTAGAGAGGGGTGAAGCTTTCTTT. It codes for CASSLERGEAFF.